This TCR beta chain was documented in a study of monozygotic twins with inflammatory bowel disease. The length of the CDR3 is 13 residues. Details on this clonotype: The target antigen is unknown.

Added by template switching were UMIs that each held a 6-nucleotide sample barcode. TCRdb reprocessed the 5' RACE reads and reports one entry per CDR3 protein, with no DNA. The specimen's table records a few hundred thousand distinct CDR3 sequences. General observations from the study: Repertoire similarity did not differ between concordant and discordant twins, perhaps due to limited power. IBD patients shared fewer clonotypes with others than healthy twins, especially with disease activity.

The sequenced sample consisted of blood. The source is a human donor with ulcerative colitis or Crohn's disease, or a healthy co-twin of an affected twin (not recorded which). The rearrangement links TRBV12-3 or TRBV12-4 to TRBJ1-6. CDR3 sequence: CASSPLGESPLHF.